This T cell receptor (beta chain) was documented in a study of T cells in tumors after PD-1 blockade. For the study at large: Mean per blood sample: 95,000 to 130,000 templates (roughly 22,000-270,000), some 34,000 unique clonotypes.

The assay was immunoSEQ multiplex PCR, and TCRdb's table has in-frame clones only and misses some. The sample has tens of thousands of clones, about 82% seen once; the top ten hold 10% to 15%. This CDR3 region has 15 residues. Germline CDR1 and CDR2: MGHRA and YSYEKL. Trimming took off 0 bases at V and 3 bases at J, with 11 bases between the two ends. Material: PBMCs, obtained before anti-PD-1 treatment. This receptor was taken from a human donor with basal cell carcinoma. The chain has TRBV4-1 and TRBJ1-2, with D maybe TRBD1 (6 bases). This chain's CDR3 is CASSQDMRQDYGYTF. In DNA, the CDR3 is TGCGCCAGCAGCCAAGATATGAGACAGGACTATGGCTACACCTTC.